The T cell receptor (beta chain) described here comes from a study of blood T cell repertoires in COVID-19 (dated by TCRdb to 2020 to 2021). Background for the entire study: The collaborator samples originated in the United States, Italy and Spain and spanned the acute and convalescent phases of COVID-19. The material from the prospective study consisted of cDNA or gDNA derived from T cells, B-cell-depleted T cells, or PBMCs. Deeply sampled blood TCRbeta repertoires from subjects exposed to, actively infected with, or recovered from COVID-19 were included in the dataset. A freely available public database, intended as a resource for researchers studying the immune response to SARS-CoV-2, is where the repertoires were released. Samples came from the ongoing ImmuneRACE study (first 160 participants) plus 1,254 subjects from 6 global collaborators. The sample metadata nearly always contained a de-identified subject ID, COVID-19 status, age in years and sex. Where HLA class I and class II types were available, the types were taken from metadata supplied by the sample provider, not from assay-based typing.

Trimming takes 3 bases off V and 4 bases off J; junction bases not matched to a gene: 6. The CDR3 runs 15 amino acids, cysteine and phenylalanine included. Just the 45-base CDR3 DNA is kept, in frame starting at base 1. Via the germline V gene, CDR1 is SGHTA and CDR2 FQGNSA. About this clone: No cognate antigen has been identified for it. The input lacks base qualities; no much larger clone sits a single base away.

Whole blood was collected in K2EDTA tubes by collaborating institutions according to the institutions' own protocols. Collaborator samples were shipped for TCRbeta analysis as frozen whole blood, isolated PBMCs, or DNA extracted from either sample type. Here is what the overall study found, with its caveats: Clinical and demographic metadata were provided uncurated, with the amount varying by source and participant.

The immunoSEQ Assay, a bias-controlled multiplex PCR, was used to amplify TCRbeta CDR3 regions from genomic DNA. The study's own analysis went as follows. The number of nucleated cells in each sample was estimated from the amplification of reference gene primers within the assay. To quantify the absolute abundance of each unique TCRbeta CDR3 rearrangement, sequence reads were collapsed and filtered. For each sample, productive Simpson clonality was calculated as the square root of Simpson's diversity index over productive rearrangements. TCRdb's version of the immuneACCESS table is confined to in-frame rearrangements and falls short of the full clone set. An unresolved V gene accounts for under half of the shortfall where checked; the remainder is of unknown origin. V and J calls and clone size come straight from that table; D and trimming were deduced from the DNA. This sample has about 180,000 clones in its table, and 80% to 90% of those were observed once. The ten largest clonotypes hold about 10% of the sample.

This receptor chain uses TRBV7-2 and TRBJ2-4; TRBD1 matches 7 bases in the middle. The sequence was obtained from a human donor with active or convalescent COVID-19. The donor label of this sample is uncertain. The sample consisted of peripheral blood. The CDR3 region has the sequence CASSLGQTGKNIQYF. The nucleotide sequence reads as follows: TGTGCCAGCAGCTTGGGACAGACGGGGAAAAACATTCAGTACTTC.